The 5 T cell receptor beta chains below all came from one sample that was sequenced in a study of T cell responses to AZD1222 COVID-19 vaccine. Clones were sequenced by immunoSEQ multiplex PCR, and TCRdb holds only the in-frame ones, with some missing. Of 90,000 to 150,000 clones in the sample, approximately 90% were seen once. This specimen was peripheral blood, taken 28 days after the second AZD1222 dose. The receptors shown here come from an adult who received the AZD1222 COVID-19 vaccine.

The chain employs TRBV19 and TRBJ2-2; D remains ambiguous. V lost 0 bases to trimming and J lost 6 bases, with 11 bases between them. Germline CDR1 reads LNHDA; CDR2 reads SQIVND (reference sequence). The CDR3 extends over 15 amino acids. CDR3 in amino acids: CASSIERRKSGELFF. In nucleotides, the CDR3 is TGTGCCAGTAGTATAGAAAGGAGAAAGTCCGGGGAGCTGTTTTTT.

CDR3 DNA sequence: TGTGCCATCAGAAGAGTAATAGGTGGGGATACGCAGTATTTT. This codes for CAIRRVIGGDTQYF. The chain employs TRBV10-3 and TRBJ2-3; D is unresolved. V dropped 6 bases and J dropped 6 bases, with 16 bases sitting between them. Germline assignment: CDR1 ENHRY and CDR2 SYGVKD. This CDR3 comprises 14 residues.

This chain links TRBV7-6 with TRBJ1-6; a weak D match, TRBD1 (5 bases). The CDR3 sequence is 14 residues long. CDR1 is SGHVS, CDR2 FNYEAQ, per germline. Deletions cut 5 bases from V and 6 bases from J, with 11 bases between. CDR3 coding DNA: TGTGCCAGCAGCCCCCGGGGCCCTAATTCACCCCTCCACTTT. This encodes CASSPRGPNSPLHF.

The J gene is TRBJ1-3, the V gene TRBV25-1, with D perhaps TRBD1 (5 bases). CDR1 is MGHDK and CDR2 is SYGVNS in the germline V gene. The CDR3 loop spans 15 amino acids. V was pared by 0 bases and J by 3 bases, with 9 bases between. In DNA form, the CDR3 reads TGTGCCAGCAGTGAATACGGGGGAAGTGGAAACACCATATATTTT. It yields the protein CASSEYGGSGNTIYF. The entire variable domain, with the rest obtained from reference TRBV25-1 and TRBJ1-3, is as follows: EADIYQTPRYLVIGTGKKITLECSQTMGHDKMYWYQQDPGMELHLIHYSYGVNSTEKGDLSSESTVSRIRTEHFPLTLESARPSHTSQYLCASSEYGGSGNTIYFGEGSWLTVV.

This chain links TRBV7-9 with TRBJ2-1; D remains unclear. CDR1 is SEHNR, CDR2 FQNEAQ, per germline (reference sequence). This CDR3 is 17 amino acids long. The V end was cut by 3 bases, the J end by 7 bases, with 22 bases between. In nucleotides, the CDR3 is TGTGCCAGCAGCTTGGGTAGGGAACTACTTGTTACGAATGAGCAGTTCTTC. Protein sequence: CASSLGRELLVTNEQFF.